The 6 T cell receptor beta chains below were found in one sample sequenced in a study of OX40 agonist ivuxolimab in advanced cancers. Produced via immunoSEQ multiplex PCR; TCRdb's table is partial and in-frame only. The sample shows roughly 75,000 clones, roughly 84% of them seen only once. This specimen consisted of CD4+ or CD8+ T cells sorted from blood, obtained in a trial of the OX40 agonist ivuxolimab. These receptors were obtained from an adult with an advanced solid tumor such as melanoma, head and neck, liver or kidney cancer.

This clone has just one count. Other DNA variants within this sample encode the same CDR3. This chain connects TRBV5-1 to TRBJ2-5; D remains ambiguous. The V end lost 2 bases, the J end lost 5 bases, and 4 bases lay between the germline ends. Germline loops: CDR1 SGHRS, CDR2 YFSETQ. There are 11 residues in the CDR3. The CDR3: CASSFEETQYF. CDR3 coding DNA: TGCGCCAGCAGCTTCGAGGAGACCCAGTACTTC.

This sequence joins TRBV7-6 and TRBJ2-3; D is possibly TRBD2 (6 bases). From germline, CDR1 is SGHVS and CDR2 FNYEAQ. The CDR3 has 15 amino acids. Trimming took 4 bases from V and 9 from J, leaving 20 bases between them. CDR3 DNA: TGTGCCAGCAGCTCTTTACCGGGCGGGATCGTGACGCAGTATTTT. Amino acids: CASSSLPGGIVTQYF.

In nucleotides, the CDR3 is TGTGCCAGCTCACGACAGGCCGCCCAAGAGACCCAGTACTTC. It encodes CASSRQAAQETQYF. The genes are TRBV18 and TRBJ2-5, with D tentatively TRBD1 (6 bases). Germline lookup yields CDR1 KGHSH and CDR2 LQKENI. The CDR3 is made up of 14 amino acids. The V end lost 4 bases, the J end lost 1 base, and 10 bases lay between the germline ends.

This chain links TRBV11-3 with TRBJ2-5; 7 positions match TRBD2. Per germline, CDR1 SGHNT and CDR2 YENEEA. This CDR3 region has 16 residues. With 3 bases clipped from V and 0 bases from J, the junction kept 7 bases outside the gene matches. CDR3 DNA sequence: TGTGCCAGCAGCTTGGCCCCCAGCGGGGACCAAGAGACCCAGTACTTC. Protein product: CASSLAPSGDQETQYF.

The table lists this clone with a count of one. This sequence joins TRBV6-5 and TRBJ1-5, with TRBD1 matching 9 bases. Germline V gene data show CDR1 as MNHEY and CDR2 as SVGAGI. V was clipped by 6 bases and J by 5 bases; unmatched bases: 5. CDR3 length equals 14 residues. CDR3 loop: CASSEGTGYQPQHF. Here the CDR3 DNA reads TGTGCCAGCAGCGAGGGGACAGGGTATCAGCCCCAGCATTTT.

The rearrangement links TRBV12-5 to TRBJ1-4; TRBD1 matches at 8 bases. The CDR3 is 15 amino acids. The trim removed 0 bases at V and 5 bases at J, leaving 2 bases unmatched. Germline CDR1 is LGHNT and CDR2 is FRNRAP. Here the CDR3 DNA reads TGTGCTAGTGGTTTGGTACAGGGGGGGAATGAAAAACTGTTTTTT. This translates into CASGLVQGGNEKLFF. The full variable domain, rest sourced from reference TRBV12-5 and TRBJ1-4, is DARVTQTPRHKVTEMGQEVTMRCQPILGHNTVFWYRQTMMQGLELLAYFRNRAPLDDSGMPKDRFSAEMPDATLATLKIQPSEPRDSAVYFCASGLVQGGNEKLFFGSGTQLSVL.